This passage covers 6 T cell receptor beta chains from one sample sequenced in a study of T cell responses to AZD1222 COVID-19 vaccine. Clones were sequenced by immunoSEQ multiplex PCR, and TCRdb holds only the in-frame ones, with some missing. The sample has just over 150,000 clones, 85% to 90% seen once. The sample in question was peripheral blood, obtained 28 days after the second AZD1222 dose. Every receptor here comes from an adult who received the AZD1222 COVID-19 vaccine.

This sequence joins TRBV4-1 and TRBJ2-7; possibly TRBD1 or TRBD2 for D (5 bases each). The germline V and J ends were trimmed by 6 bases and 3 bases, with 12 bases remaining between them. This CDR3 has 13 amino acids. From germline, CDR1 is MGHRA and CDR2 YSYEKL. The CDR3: CASSEGGGYEQYF. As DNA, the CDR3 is TGCGCCAGCAGTGAAGGTGGGGGCTACGAGCAGTACTTC.

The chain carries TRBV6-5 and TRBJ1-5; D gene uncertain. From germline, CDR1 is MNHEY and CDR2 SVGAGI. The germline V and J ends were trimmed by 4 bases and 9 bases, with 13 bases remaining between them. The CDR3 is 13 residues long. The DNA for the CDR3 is TGTGCCAGCAGTTTGAGCCCGGCTGGGCCCCAGCATTTT. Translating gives CASSLSPAGPQHF.

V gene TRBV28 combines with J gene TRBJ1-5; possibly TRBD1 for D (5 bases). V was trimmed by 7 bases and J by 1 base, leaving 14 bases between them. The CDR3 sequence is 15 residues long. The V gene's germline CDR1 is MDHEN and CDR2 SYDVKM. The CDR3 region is CASKEGRSSNQPQHF. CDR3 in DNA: TGTGCCAGCAAGGAGGGACGATCGAGCAATCAGCCCCAGCATTTT.

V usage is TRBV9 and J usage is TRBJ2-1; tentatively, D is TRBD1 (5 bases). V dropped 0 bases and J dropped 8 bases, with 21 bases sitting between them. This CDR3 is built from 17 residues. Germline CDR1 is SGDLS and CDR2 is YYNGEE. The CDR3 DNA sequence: TGTGCCAGCAGCGTAGAACTAAATTTGGTGTGGGGCGATGAGCAGTTCTTC. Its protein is CASSVELNLVWGDEQFF.

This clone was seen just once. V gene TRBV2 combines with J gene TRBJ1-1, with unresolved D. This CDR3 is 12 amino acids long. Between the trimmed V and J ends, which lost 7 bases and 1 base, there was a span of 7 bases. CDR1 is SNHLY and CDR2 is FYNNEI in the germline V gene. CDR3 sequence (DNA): TGTGCCAGCAATGGGCCGAACACTGAAGCTTTCTTT. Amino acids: CASNGPNTEAFF.

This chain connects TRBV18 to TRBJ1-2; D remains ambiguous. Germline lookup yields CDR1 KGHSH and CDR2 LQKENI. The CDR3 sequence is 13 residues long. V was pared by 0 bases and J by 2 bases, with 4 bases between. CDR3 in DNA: TGTGCCAGCTCACCACCCGAAAACTATGGCTACACCTTC. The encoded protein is CASSPPENYGYTF.